What follows are 10 T cell receptor beta chains derived from one specimen sequenced in a study of identical twins. TCRdb passed the 5' RACE reads through MiXCR, listing each CDR3 protein once. The data show about 550,000 distinct CDR3 sequences, approximately 20% seen once. This same sample was also part of a study on yellow fever vaccine responses in identical twins.

The sequencing sample was made of CD4+ T cells sorted from blood. Receptors were obtained from a woman in her late teens or twenties in good health.

In this sample, this clonotype turned up once. The J gene is TRBJ2-1, the V gene TRBV20-1; TRBD2 is a possible D gene (6 bases). Deletions cut 3 bases from V and 4 bases from J, with 13 bases between. The CDR3 consists of 14 residues. Germline CDR1 reads DFQATT; CDR2 reads SNEGSKA (reference sequence). In nucleotides, the CDR3 is TGCAGTGCTAGTTCGGGAGAGGGATACAATGAGCAGTTCTTC. Its protein product is CSASSGEGYNEQFF.

DNA for the CDR3: TGCAGCGTTGAGCGGGGTAGCGGGGGGTACAATGAGCAGTTCTTC. Translated, it gives CSVERGSGGYNEQFF. The V gene is TRBV29-1, the J gene TRBJ2-1, with 10 positions matching TRBD2. Losses at the gene ends were 3 bases for V and 4 bases for J; bases not matched to a gene: 6. Per the germline V gene, CDR1 is SQVTM and CDR2 is ANQGSEA. The CDR3 spans 15 residues.

This clonotype was counted ten times or more. The chain carries TRBV12-3 or TRBV12-4 and TRBJ2-3, with TRBD2 matching over 8 bases. After removal of 3 bases from V and 4 bases from J, the junction contained 6 bases not matched to a gene. CDR3 length equals 15 residues. CDR3 nucleotides: TGTGCCAGCAGTTTGAGCGGGAGCTCGCCAGATACGCAGTATTTT. Translation: CASSLSGSSPDTQYF.

This clonotype was seen a handful of times. The chain recombines TRBV12-3 or TRBV12-4 with TRBJ1-5; no definite D call. The CDR3 spans 15 residues. V dropped 6 bases and J dropped 0 bases, with 12 bases sitting between them. This CDR3 reads CASRPSRYSNQPQHF. CDR3 DNA: TGTGCCAGCAGGCCTTCGAGATATAGCAATCAGCCCCAGCATTTT.

V gene TRBV28 combines with J gene TRBJ2-2; TRBD1 matches at 8 bases. This CDR3 has 15 residues. The germline gives CDR1 MDHEN, CDR2 SYDVKM. The ends lost 3 bases at V and 5 bases at J; junction bases unmatched: 5. DNA for the CDR3: TGTGCCAGCAGTTTGGACAGGGTTAAGACCGGGGAGCTGTTTTTT. Translating gives CASSLDRVKTGELFF.

In DNA, the CDR3 is TGTGCCAGTCGGTCCGTTAGGGCAACATATCGTGGCACCGGGGAGCTGTTTTTT. This codes for CASRSVRATYRGTGELFF. V usage is TRBV3-1 and J usage is TRBJ2-2, with no clear D. Germline V lookup: CDR1 LGHDT, CDR2 YNNKEL (reference sequence). CDR3 length: 18 amino acids. The germline V and J ends were trimmed by 9 bases and 4 bases, with 27 bases remaining between them.

The J gene is TRBJ1-1, the V gene TRBV7-2, with no clear D. V lost 1 base and J lost 2, with 11 bases in between. The CDR3 spans 15 residues. The germline V gene encodes CDR1 SGHTA and CDR2 FQGNSA. The CDR3 nucleotides are TGTGCCAGCAGCTTAGGAGCCGGGGTTAACACTGAAGCTTTCTTT. This codes for CASSLGAGVNTEAFF.

This clonotype has just a few counts. This chain uses TRBV6-1 with TRBJ2-7, with 7 nucleotides matching TRBD1. The V segment lost 1 base and the J segment 5 bases; nucleotides outside the gene matches: 8. In germline, CDR1 is MNHNS, CDR2 SASEGT. The CDR3 consists of 15 residues. CDR3 residues: CASSEGDSRGHEQYF. CDR3 nucleotide sequence: TGTGCCAGCAGTGAAGGGGACAGCCGCGGCCACGAGCAGTACTTC.

This clonotype came up a few times. CDR3 in amino acids: CSARDPISGGRRQFF. The CDR3 coding sequence is TGCAGTGCTAGAGATCCGATTAGCGGGGGTCGGCGGCAGTTCTTC. The chain uses TRBV20-1 and TRBJ2-1; 9 positions match TRBD2. There are 15 residues in the CDR3. Germline loops: CDR1 DFQATT, CDR2 SNEGSKA (reference sequence). With V trimmed by 0 bases and J by 12 bases, 12 bases remained unmatched.

V and J are TRBV2 and TRBJ2-5; D ambiguous. The length of the CDR3 is 11 residues. The germline V gene has CDR1 SNHLY and CDR2 FYNNEI. The germline V and J ends were trimmed by 4 bases and 9 bases, with 9 bases remaining between them. CDR3 residues: CASSGSRAQYF. CDR3 sequence (DNA): TGTGCCAGCAGTGGGAGTCGGGCCCAGTACTTC.